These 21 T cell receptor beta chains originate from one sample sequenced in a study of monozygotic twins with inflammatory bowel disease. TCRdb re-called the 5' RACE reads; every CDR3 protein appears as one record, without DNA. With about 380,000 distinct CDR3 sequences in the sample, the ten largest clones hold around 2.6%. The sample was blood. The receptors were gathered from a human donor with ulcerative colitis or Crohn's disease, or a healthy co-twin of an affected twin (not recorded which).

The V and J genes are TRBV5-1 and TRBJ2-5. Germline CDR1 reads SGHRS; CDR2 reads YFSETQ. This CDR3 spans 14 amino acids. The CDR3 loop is CASSLGSIQETQYF.

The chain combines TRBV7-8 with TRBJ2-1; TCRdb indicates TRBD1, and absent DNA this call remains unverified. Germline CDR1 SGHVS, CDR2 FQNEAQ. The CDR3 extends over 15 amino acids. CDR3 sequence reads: CASSLSPPSYNEQFF.

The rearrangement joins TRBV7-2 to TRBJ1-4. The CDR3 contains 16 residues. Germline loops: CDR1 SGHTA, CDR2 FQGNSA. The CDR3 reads CASSLARGQSNEKLFF.

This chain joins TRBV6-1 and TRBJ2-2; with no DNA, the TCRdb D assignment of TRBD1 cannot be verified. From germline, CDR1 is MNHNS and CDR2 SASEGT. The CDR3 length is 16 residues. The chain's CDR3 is CASSRIRTGNTGELFF.

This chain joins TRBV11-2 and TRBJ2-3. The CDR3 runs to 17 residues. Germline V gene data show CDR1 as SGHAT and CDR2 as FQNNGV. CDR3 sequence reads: CASSLGWVGSRTDTQYF.

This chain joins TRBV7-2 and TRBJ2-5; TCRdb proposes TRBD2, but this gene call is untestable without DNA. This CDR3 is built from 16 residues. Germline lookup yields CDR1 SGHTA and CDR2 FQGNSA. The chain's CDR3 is CASSSGLAGRQETQYF.

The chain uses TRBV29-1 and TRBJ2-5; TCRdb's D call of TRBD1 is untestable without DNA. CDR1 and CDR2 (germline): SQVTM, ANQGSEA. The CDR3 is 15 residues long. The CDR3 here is CSGGPGWGMQETQYF. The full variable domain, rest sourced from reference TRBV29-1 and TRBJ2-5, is SAVISQKPSRDICQRGTSLTIQCQVDSQVTMMFWYRQQPGQSLTLIATANQGSEATYESGFVIDKFPISRPNLTFSTLTVSNMSPEDSSIYLCSGGPGWGMQETQYFGPGTRLLVL.

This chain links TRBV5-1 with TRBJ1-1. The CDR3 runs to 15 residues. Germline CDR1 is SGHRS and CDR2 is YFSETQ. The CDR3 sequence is CASSLFYSMNTEAFF. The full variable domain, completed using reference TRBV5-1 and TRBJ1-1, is KAGVTQTPRYLIKTRGQQVTLSCSPISGHRSVSWYQQTPGQGLQFLFEYFSETQRNKGNFPGRFSGRQFSNSRSEMNVSTLELGDSALYLCASSLFYSMNTEAFFGQGTRLTVV.

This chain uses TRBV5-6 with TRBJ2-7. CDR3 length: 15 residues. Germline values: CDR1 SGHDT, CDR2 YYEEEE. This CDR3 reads CASSLDSTFTYEQYF.

The CDR3 is CASSPSQGVTRNTDTQYF. This chain connects TRBV18 to TRBJ2-3; TCRdb selects TRBD1, and the lack of DNA leaves this call unchecked. Germline CDR1 KGHSH, CDR2 LQKENI. The length of the CDR3 is 18 residues.

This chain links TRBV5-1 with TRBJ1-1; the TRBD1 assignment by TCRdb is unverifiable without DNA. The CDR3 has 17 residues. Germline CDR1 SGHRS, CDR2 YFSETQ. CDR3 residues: CASSSGATAWGDTEAFF. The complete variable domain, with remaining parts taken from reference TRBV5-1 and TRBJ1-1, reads KAGVTQTPRYLIKTRGQQVTLSCSPISGHRSVSWYQQTPGQGLQFLFEYFSETQRNKGNFPGRFSGRQFSNSRSEMNVSTLELGDSALYLCASSSGATAWGDTEAFFGQGTRLTVV.

This chain's CDR3 is CAWSVRRTSGGYNEQFF. The chain has TRBV30 and TRBJ2-1; checking the TCRdb D call of TRBD2 is not possible without DNA. The CDR3 totals 17 residues. CDR1 is GTSNPN, CDR2 SVGIG, per germline (reference sequence).

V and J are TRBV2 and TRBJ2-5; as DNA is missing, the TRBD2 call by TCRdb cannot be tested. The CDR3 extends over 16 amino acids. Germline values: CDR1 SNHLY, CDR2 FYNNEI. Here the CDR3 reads CASSDQPGLIQETQYF.

This CDR3 is CASSLGPTPSNEQFF. V usage is TRBV5-1 and J usage is TRBJ2-1; no DNA is available, so the TRBD1 call from TCRdb remains unchecked. The CDR3 is 15 residues long. Germline-derived CDR1 and CDR2 are SGHRS and YFSETQ.

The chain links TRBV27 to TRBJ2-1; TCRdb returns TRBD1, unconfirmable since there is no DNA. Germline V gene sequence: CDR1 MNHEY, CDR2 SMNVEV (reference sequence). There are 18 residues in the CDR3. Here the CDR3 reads CASSPNFGGTGADNEQFF.

CDR3: CASSLGGQYNEQFF. J is TRBJ2-1 and V is TRBV7-7; the D gene TCRdb calls, TRBD1, cannot be checked with no DNA. CDR1 and CDR2 (germline): SSHAT, FNYEAQ (reference sequence). The CDR3 is 14 residues long.

The CDR3 sequence: CASTPTGGYTIYF. The rearrangement joins TRBV12-3 or TRBV12-4 to TRBJ1-3; TCRdb proposes TRBD1, but this gene call is untestable without DNA. This CDR3 is 13 amino acids long.

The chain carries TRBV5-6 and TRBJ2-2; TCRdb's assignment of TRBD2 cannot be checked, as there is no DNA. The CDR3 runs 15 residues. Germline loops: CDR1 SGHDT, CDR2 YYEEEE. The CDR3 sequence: CASSLGLGLSGELFF.

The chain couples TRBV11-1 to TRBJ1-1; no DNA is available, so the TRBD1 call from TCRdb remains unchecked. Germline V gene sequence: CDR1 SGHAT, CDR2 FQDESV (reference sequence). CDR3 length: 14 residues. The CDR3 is CASSSGGRVTEAFF.

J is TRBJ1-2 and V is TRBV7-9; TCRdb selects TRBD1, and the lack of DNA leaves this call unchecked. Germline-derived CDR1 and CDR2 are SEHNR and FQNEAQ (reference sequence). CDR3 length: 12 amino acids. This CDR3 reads CASGRGNYGYTF.

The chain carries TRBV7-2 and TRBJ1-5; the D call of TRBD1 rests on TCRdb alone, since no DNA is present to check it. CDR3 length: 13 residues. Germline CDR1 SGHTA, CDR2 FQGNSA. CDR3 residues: CASSQQGDQPQHF.